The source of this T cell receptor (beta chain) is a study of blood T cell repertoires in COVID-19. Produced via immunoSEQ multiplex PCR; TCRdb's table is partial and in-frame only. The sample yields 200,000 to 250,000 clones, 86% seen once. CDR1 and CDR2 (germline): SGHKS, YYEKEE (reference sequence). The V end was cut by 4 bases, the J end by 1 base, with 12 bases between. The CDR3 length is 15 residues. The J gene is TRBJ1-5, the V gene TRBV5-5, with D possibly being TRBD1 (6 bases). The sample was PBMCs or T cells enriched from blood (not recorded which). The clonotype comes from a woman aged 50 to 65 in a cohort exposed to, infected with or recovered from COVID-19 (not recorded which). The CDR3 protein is CASSGRGQSNQPQHF. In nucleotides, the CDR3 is TGTGCCAGCAGCGGAAGAGGACAGAGCAATCAGCCCCAGCATTTT.